This entry lists 27 T cell receptor beta chains sequenced from one sample in a study of regulatory T cells in long-lasting Graves disease. Time point noted: persistent/refractory GD, antithyroid drugs over 5 years with positive TRAb. Extracted RNA from PBMCs served as the source of the TCR library. Relying on iRepertoire HTBI primers and Arm-PCR of CDR3 regions, the team built TCR beta libraries. MiXCR was run by TCRdb on the multiplex PCR reads, yielding one entry per CDR3 protein. This sample yields roughly 400,000 distinct CDR3 sequences, of which roughly 20% are seen a single time; less than 25% belongs to the top ten. The specimen comprised peripheral blood mononuclear cells (PBMCs), sampled when the disease was refractory, from a patient treated with antithyroid drugs. The receptors stem from a female donor with Graves disease.

The chain links TRBV20-1 to TRBJ2-5; 13 bases match TRBD2. Germline V gene data show CDR1 as DFQATT and CDR2 as SNEGSKA (reference sequence). J was trimmed by 4 bases and V by 5 bases; bases with no gene match: 7. This CDR3 has 15 residues. CDR3 in DNA: TGCAGTGCTTCTCCGACTAGCGGGAGGCGAGAGACCCAGTACTTC. Its protein product is CSASPTSGRRETQYF.

The sample holds a few counts of this clonotype. The chain uses TRBV9 and TRBJ1-4; 10 bases line up with TRBD1. The CDR3 is 15 amino acids. Losses at the gene ends were 0 bases for V and 6 bases for J; bases not matched to a gene: 2. Per germline, CDR1 SGDLS and CDR2 YYNGEE. CDR3 in amino acids: CASSVDGQGDEKLFF. The CDR3 nucleotides read TGTGCCAGCAGCGTAGATGGACAGGGGGATGAAAAACTGTTTTTT.

The gene calls are TRBV30 and TRBJ1-2; D is possibly TRBD1 (5 bases). Germline V gene lookup returns CDR1 GTSNPN and CDR2 SVGIG (reference sequence). The length of the CDR3 is 14 residues. V was shortened by 2 bases and J by 6 bases, with 16 bases between the two germline ends. The CDR3 loop reads CAWSQGQAGDGYTF. In DNA, the CDR3 is TGTGCCTGGAGTCAGGGTCAAGCCGGGGATGGCTACACCTTC.

This clonotype was seen ten or more times. The chain is built from TRBV12-5 and TRBJ2-3; 9 positions agree with TRBD1. CDR3 length: 18 residues. Germline V gene lookup returns CDR1 LGHNT and CDR2 FRNRAP. The V gene end was trimmed by 0 bases and the J gene end by 1 base; junction bases not matched to a gene: 8. This CDR3 reads CASGLVLFGQGRTDTQYF. Here the CDR3 DNA reads TGTGCTAGTGGTTTGGTACTCTTCGGACAGGGGCGCACAGATACGCAGTATTTT.

This clonotype was counted at least ten times. The V gene is TRBV2, the J gene TRBJ2-5, with 10 bases aligning to TRBD2. Germline-derived CDR1 and CDR2 are SNHLY and FYNNEI. V lost 8 bases, J lost 5 bases, and 8 bases stayed unmatched. CDR3 length: 14 amino acids. The chain's CDR3 is CASRASGSFETQYF. The CDR3 region has the DNA TGTGCCAGCCGCGCTAGCGGGAGTTTTGAGACCCAGTACTTC. Filled out from reference TRBV2 and TRBJ2-5, the complete variable domain reads EPEVTQTPSHQVTQMGQEVILRCVPISNHLYFYWYRQILGQKVEFLVSFYNNEISEKSEIFDDQFSVERPDGSNFTLKIRSTKLEDSAMYFCASRASGSFETQYFGPGTRLLVL.

This clonotype has a handful of counts. V is TRBV5-1 and J is TRBJ2-2; 7 bases are a match to TRBD1. Looked up from germline, CDR1 is SGHRS and CDR2 is YFSETQ. V lost 4 bases, J lost 3 bases, and 6 bases stayed unmatched. This CDR3 comprises 15 residues. CDR3 in DNA: TGCGCCAGCAGCCCAATGGGACAGCACACCGGGGAGCTGTTTTTT. It is translated as CASSPMGQHTGELFF.

CDR3 loop: CASSLSKGLVTEAFF. CDR3 nucleotide sequence: TGTGCCAGCAGTTTATCGAAAGGGTTGGTCACTGAAGCTTTCTTT. This chain joins TRBV27 and TRBJ1-1; unclear D gene. CDR1 and CDR2 from the germline V gene are MNHEY and SMNVEV (reference sequence). Trimming removed 0 bases from V and 4 bases from J, with 12 bases in between. The CDR3 is 15 amino acids.

At least ten counts were recorded for this clonotype. The V call is TRBV2, the J call TRBJ2-7; TRBD2 agrees at 9 bases. Germline CDR1 and CDR2: SNHLY and FYNNEI. With 9 bases clipped from V and 6 bases from J, the junction kept 9 bases outside the gene matches. CDR3 length equals 13 residues. Here the CDR3 reads CASRAGGPREQYF. In nucleotides, the CDR3 is TGTGCCAGTAGGGCGGGAGGGCCCCGCGAGCAGTACTTC.

With respect to this clonotype: One junction end does not reproduce the germline sequence, and a read error may be involved. V is TRBV7-9 and J is TRBJ1-1; D gene unclear. Per germline, CDR1 SEHNR and CDR2 FQNEAQ (reference sequence). CDR3 length: 13 amino acids. In nucleotides, the CDR3 is TGTGCCAGCAGCTTATTAAGGGCCGAGGAGGCTCTCTTT. Translated: CASSLLRAEEALF. The variable domain in full, with the rest retrieved from reference TRBV7-9 and TRBJ1-1, is DTGVSQNPRHKITKRGQNVTFRCDPISEHNRLYWYRQTLGQGPEFLTYFQNEAQLEKSRLLSDRFSAERPKGSFSTLEIQRTEQGDSAMYLCASSLLRAEEALFGQGTRLTVV.

For this clonotype: A clone one base away is much larger, so this may be a read error. The rearrangement links TRBV12-3 or TRBV12-4 to TRBJ1-2; 8 positions agree with TRBD1. The CDR3 covers 14 residues. CDR3 in DNA: TGTGCCAGCAGACCGACAGGGGATAAGACGGGCTACGCCTTC. It codes for CASRPTGDKTGYAF.

V gene TRBV19 combines with J gene TRBJ2-7; D tentatively fits TRBD1 or TRBD2 (7 bases each). Trimming stripped 4 bases from V and 7 bases from J, with 17 bases between. This CDR3 spans 14 amino acids. The V gene's germline CDR1 is LNHDA and CDR2 SQIVND (reference sequence). The CDR3: CASSTTGTAGEQYF. The CDR3, as DNA: TGTGCCAGTAGTACTACCGGGACAGCGGGGGAGCAGTACTTC.

This chain uses TRBV10-3 with TRBJ2-5; TRBD1 aligns across 8 bases. Germline V gives CDR1 ENHRY, CDR2 SYGVKD. This CDR3 is built from 15 residues. Unmatched junction bases numbered 4, after V lost 3 bases and J lost 1 base. The CDR3 nucleotides read TGTGCCATCAGTGAAACAGGGACAGGCCAAGAGACCCAGTACTTC. Protein: CAISETGTGQETQYF.

This clonotype was counted at least ten times. The V call is TRBV12-3 or TRBV12-4, the J call TRBJ2-7, with 12 bases identical to TRBD2. The CDR3 sequence is 14 residues long. V shed 5 bases and J 2 bases; nucleotides not matched to a gene: 1. CDR3 bases: TGTGCCAGCAGTCGGACTAGCGGGGCCTACGAGCAGTACTTC. It encodes CASSRTSGAYEQYF.

J is TRBJ1-1 and V is TRBV12-3 or TRBV12-4, with TRBD1 matching over 8 bases. Trimming cost V 5 bases and J 11 bases; bases outside gene matches: 7. This CDR3 is built from 12 residues. The CDR3 bases are TGTGCCAGCAGTCGCGGACAGGGATGGGCTTTCTTT. Translated: CASSRGQGWAFF.

This clonotype was seen at least ten times. The chain links TRBV11-2 to TRBJ1-1; 9 positions match TRBD1. The CDR3 is made up of 15 amino acids. Trimming removed 1 base from V and 1 base from J; junction bases left unmatched: 1. The germline CDR1 and CDR2 sequences are SGHAT and FQNNGV. DNA for the CDR3: TGTGCCAGCAGCTTAGGGGACAGGGAGAACACTGAAGCTTTCTTT. It translates to CASSLGDRENTEAFF.

This clonotype has more than one count but fewer than ten. V is TRBV6-1 and J is TRBJ1-5; tentatively, D is TRBD1 (6 bases). The CDR3 totals 14 residues. CDR1 and CDR2 (germline): MNHNS, SASEGT. Deletions cut 6 bases from V and 5 bases from J, with 14 bases between. Here the CDR3 DNA reads TGTGCCAGCAGACGCGGGACACGGGATCAGCCCCAGCATTTT. Protein sequence: CASRRGTRDQPQHF.

This rearrangement joins TRBV20-1 to TRBJ2-7, with D perhaps matching TRBD2 (5 bases). Germline V gene lookup returns CDR1 DFQATT and CDR2 SNEGSKA (reference sequence). The V and J ends lost 6 bases and 5 bases respectively, with 20 bases between them. This CDR3 spans 14 amino acids. The CDR3 sequence is CSAESSRGSHEQYF. The DNA for the CDR3 is TGCAGTGCCGAATCGAGTCGCGGGTCCCACGAGCAGTACTTC.

The gene calls are TRBV5-1 and TRBJ2-5; the D call may be TRBD1 or TRBD2 (5 bases each). CDR3 length equals 14 residues. Deletions cut 5 bases from V and 1 base from J, with 12 bases between. Germline CDR1 and CDR2: SGHRS and YFSETQ. The CDR3 region has the DNA TGCGCCAGCAGAACCATGGGGACCCAAGAGACCCAGTACTTC. It codes for CASRTMGTQETQYF.

In this sample, this clonotype turned up a few times. The chain couples TRBV29-1 to TRBJ1-2, with 7 bases lining up with TRBD1. In germline, CDR1 is SQVTM, CDR2 ANQGSEA. The CDR3 is made up of 17 amino acids. J was trimmed by 7 bases and V by 0 bases; bases with no gene match: 17. CDR3 nucleotides: TGCAGCGTTGAAGATAGGAGGTTTTCGGGACAGCCAGGTGGCTACACCTTC. It is translated as CSVEDRRFSGQPGGYTF.

The chain couples TRBV20-1 to TRBJ2-7; 9 bases map to TRBD2. This CDR3 is 16 amino acids long. The V segment lost 1 base and the J segment 0 bases; nucleotides outside the gene matches: 7. The germline V gene encodes CDR1 DFQATT and CDR2 SNEGSKA (reference sequence). DNA for the CDR3: TGCAGTGCTAGAGGCGGGACTAGCAAAAGCTCCTACGAGCAGTACTTC. Protein: CSARGGTSKSSYEQYF.

The rearrangement links TRBV4-3 to TRBJ1-5, with D unclear. Germline lookup yields CDR1 LGHNA and CDR2 YSLEER. V gave up 2 bases and J gave up 7 bases, with 9 bases separating them. The CDR3 covers 13 residues. The CDR3 DNA reads TGCGCCAGCAGCCAAACAGAAGCCCAGCCCCAGCATTTT. Translating gives CASSQTEAQPQHF.

There are many counts of this clonotype. The V and J genes are TRBV7-2 and TRBJ2-5; a weak D match, TRBD2 (5 bases). V was shortened by 4 bases and J by 4 bases, with 16 bases between the two germline ends. This CDR3 comprises 15 residues. Germline V gene sequence: CDR1 SGHTA, CDR2 FQGNSA. Here the CDR3 reads CASSYTSLRGETQYF. CDR3 in DNA: TGTGCCAGCAGCTATACAAGTTTACGGGGAGAGACCCAGTACTTC. Looking up the rest from reference TRBV7-2 and TRBJ2-5 gives the full variable domain: GAGVSQSPSNKVTEKGKDVELRCDPISGHTALYWYRQSLGQGLEFLIYFQGNSAPDKSGLPSDRFSAERTGGSVSTLTIQRTQQEDSAVYLCASSYTSLRGETQYFGPGTRLLVL.

This clonotype has a handful of counts. V usage is TRBV25-1 and J usage is TRBJ1-1, with D perhaps TRBD1 (5 bases). The V gene's germline CDR1 is MGHDK and CDR2 SYGVNS. The ends were cut back, 4 bases at V and 2 bases at J, with 8 bases in the middle. There are 13 residues in the CDR3. DNA of the CDR3: TGTGCCAGCAGTGCCAGGGCAAACACTGAAGCTTTCTTT. It codes for CASSARANTEAFF.

This clonotype was seen only a few times. The rearrangement joins TRBV10-2 to TRBJ2-5; 8 nucleotides line up with TRBD1. Germline V lookup: CDR1 WSHSY, CDR2 SAAADI. V gave up 7 bases and J gave up 4 bases; unmatched junction bases: 8. The CDR3 sequence is 14 residues long. The CDR3 DNA sequence: TGCGCCAGCATAGGACAGGGTCGGGGAGAGACCCAGTACTTC. The encoded protein is CASIGQGRGETQYF.

The rearrangement links TRBV5-6 to TRBJ2-7; 8 bases are shared with TRBD1. The V and J ends lost 4 bases and 3 bases, in that order; junction bases with no gene match: 9. The CDR3 is 15 residues long. CDR1 SGHDT and CDR2 YYEEEE come from the germline V gene. The CDR3 sequence is CASSASGTGLYEQYF. Here the CDR3 DNA reads TGTGCCAGCAGCGCTTCCGGGACAGGCCTCTACGAGCAGTACTTC.

This clonotype has a handful of counts. DNA of the CDR3: TGCGCCAGCAGTGAGTCCGCGTCCGGGGAGCTGTTTTTT. Amino acids: CASSESASGELFF. The rearrangement links TRBV10-1 to TRBJ2-2; D is undetermined. Per germline, CDR1 WNHNN and CDR2 SYGVQD (reference sequence). CDR3 size: 13 residues. V lost 0 bases and J lost 6, with 5 bases in between.

The J gene is TRBJ1-1, the V gene TRBV29-1; D is unresolved. The CDR3 extends over 14 amino acids. Germline CDR1 SQVTM, CDR2 ANQGSEA. With 1 base removed from V and 3 bases from J, the gap between germline ends came to 12 bases. CDR3 bases: TGCAGCGTTGAAGGAGTCCTGATTGACACTGAAGCTTTCTTT. This gives the protein CSVEGVLIDTEAFF.